This passage covers 25 T cell receptor beta chains from one sample sequenced in a study of cytomegalovirus exposure and HLA in healthy donors. The data were produced by immunoSEQ multiplex PCR, yet TCRdb's version contains in-frame clones alone and is incomplete. The data contain 250,000 to 350,000 clones, approximately 88% of them singletons. The sample was PBMCs. The source of these receptors is a woman between 18 and 29 years old in good health and CMV-seronegative.

J is TRBJ2-1 and V is TRBV6-6; the match to TRBD2 covers 7 bases. The CDR3 loop spans 16 amino acids. Trimming took 6 bases from V and 9 from J; bases not matched to a gene: 17. Looked up from germline, CDR1 is MNHNY and CDR2 is SVGAGI (reference sequence). The CDR3 is CASSTPRAGYGSEQFF. The CDR3 nucleotides are TGTGCCAGCAGCACGCCCCGAGCGGGATATGGGAGTGAGCAGTTCTTC.

The gene calls are TRBV2 and TRBJ2-1, with TRBD2 identical over 7 bases. V lost 0 bases, J lost 0 bases, and 11 bases stayed unmatched. Germline V CDR1 and CDR2: SNHLY, FYNNEI. This CDR3 comprises 19 residues. The CDR3 sequence: CASSEAFSTSFSSYNEQFF. The CDR3 region has the DNA TGTGCCAGCAGTGAAGCGTTCTCGACTAGCTTTAGCTCCTACAATGAGCAGTTCTTC.

The V gene is TRBV6-5, the J gene TRBJ1-1; D not certain. Germline V gives CDR1 MNHEY, CDR2 SVGAGI. This CDR3 is 14 amino acids long. Trimming left V 2 bases short and J 4 bases short, with 11 bases between. The CDR3 DNA sequence: TGTGCCAGCAGTTACGAGGGCAAGGGCACTGAAGCTTTCTTT. As protein: CASSYEGKGTEAFF.

This rearrangement joins TRBV7-8 to TRBJ2-2, with 13 bases identical to TRBD2. The CDR3 runs 19 residues. CDR1 is SGHVS and CDR2 is FQNEAQ in the germline V gene. V was pared by 2 bases and J by 4 bases, with 10 bases of the junction left unmatched. The CDR3 loop reads CASSLIRTSGSQRTGELFF. The CDR3 nucleotides read TGTGCCAGCAGCTTAATACGGACTAGCGGGAGCCAACGCACCGGGGAGCTGTTTTTT.

The rearrangement uses TRBV27 and TRBJ2-1, with a weak D call TRBD1 (5 bases). The V end lost 0 bases, the J end lost 8 bases, and 11 bases lay between the germline ends. This CDR3 region has 14 residues. CDR1 is MNHEY, CDR2 SMNVEV, per germline (reference sequence). The CDR3 DNA is TGTGCCAGCAGTTTATCGCCCAGGGCCCATGAGCAGTTCTTC. Protein sequence: CASSLSPRAHEQFF.

The table lists this clone with a count of one. The chain combines TRBV9 with TRBJ2-7, with 8 bases aligning to TRBD1. Germline V gene sequence: CDR1 SGDLS, CDR2 YYNGEE. Trimming took 3 bases from V and 6 from J; bases not matched to a gene: 5. CDR3 length: 13 residues. CDR3 in amino acids: CASSETGVAEQYF. The CDR3 nucleotides read TGTGCCAGCAGCGAGACAGGGGTGGCCGAGCAGTACTTC.

This chain joins TRBV5-4 and TRBJ1-2, with 9 bases lining up with TRBD1. The CDR3 is 15 residues long. CDR1 and CDR2 from the germline V gene are SGHNT and YYREEE (reference sequence). Trimming at V came to 4 bases and at J to 4 bases, leaving 8 bases not matched to a gene. The CDR3 DNA sequence: TGTGCCAGCAGCCCCGATCCGGGACAGGGCTATGGCTACACCTTC. It specifies CASSPDPGQGYGYTF.

The DNA for the CDR3 is TGTGCCAGCAGTTTAGATGGGAGGGGCTCTGGAAACACCATATATTTT. Its translation: CASSLDGRGSGNTIYF. The V and J genes are TRBV27 and TRBJ1-3; possibly TRBD1 for D (5 bases). Trimming pared 2 bases from V and 0 bases from J, leaving 11 bases between. The CDR3 is made up of 16 amino acids. Germline CDR1 is MNHEY and CDR2 is SMNVEV (reference sequence).

The J gene is TRBJ1-5, the V gene TRBV18, with 8 bases aligning to TRBD1. The germline gives CDR1 KGHSH, CDR2 LQKENI. The CDR3 runs 14 residues. The V segment lost 3 bases and the J segment 7 bases; nucleotides outside the gene matches: 5. The CDR3 sequence: CASSPDDRGQPQHF. Written as DNA, the CDR3 is TGTGCCAGCTCACCCGACGACAGGGGACAGCCCCAGCATTTT. The full variable domain, rest sourced from reference TRBV18 and TRBJ1-5, is NAGVMQNPRHLVRRRGQEARLRCSPMKGHSHVYWYRQLPEEGLKFMVYLQKENIIDESGMPKERFSAEFPKEGPSILRIQQVVRGDSAAYFCASSPDDRGQPQHFGDGTRLSIL.

This sequence joins TRBV5-4 and TRBJ1-2; D gene ambiguous. V was cut by 0 bases and J by 2 bases, with 5 bases left in between. CDR3 length: 13 amino acids. The germline gives CDR1 SGHNT, CDR2 YYREEE (reference sequence). The CDR3 DNA sequence: TGTGCCAGCAGCTTGGGTGAGAACTATGGCTACACCTTC. Translated, it gives CASSLGENYGYTF. Variable domain in full (rest from reference TRBV5-4 and TRBJ1-2): ETGVTQSPTHLIKTRGQQVTLRCSSQSGHNTVSWYQQALGQGPQFIFQYYREEENGRGNFPPRFSGLQFPNYSSELNVNALELDDSALYLCASSLGENYGYTFGSGTRLTVV.

In this sample, this clone turned up once. This chain links TRBV2 with TRBJ1-1, with D perhaps TRBD1 (5 bases). The germline gives CDR1 SNHLY, CDR2 FYNNEI. The germline V and J ends were trimmed by 6 bases and 3 bases, with 26 bases remaining between them. The CDR3 covers 18 residues. The CDR3 spells CASSLRGGVRAGYTEAFF. The CDR3 DNA reads as TGTGCCAGCAGCCTAAGGGGAGGAGTCAGGGCTGGGTACACTGAAGCTTTCTTT.

The V call is TRBV6-5, the J call TRBJ2-7; D is perhaps TRBD1 (5 bases). Trimming removed 4 bases from V and 6 bases from J, with 13 bases in between. The CDR3 is 13 residues long. The germline CDR1 and CDR2 sequences are MNHEY and SVGAGI. CDR3 residues: CASSLNRLGEQYF. CDR3 nucleotide sequence: TGTGCCAGCAGTTTAAACAGGTTGGGCGAGCAGTACTTC.

V is TRBV28 and J is TRBJ2-1; D is possibly TRBD2 (6 bases). From germline, CDR1 is MDHEN and CDR2 SYDVKM. This CDR3 comprises 14 residues. V was trimmed by 5 bases and J by 0 bases, leaving 8 bases between them. CDR3 bases: TGTGCCAGCAGTACCGGGGGCTCCTACAATGAGCAGTTCTTC. Its protein product is CASSTGGSYNEQFF. Supplemented by reference TRBV28 and TRBJ2-1, the full variable domain reads DVKVTQSSRYLVKRTGEKVFLECVQDMDHENMFWYRQDPGLGLRLIYFSYDVKMKEKGDIPEGYSVSREKKERFSLILESASTNQTSMYLCASSTGGSYNEQFFGPGTRLTVL.

The V call is TRBV7-2, the J call TRBJ1-2, with a tentative D call TRBD1 (5 bases). Trimming shortened V by 5 bases and J by 6 bases, and 13 bases separated the two germline ends. This CDR3 is built from 13 residues. Germline values: CDR1 SGHTA, CDR2 FQGNSA. The CDR3 reads CASSPQVTNGYTF. The CDR3, as DNA: TGTGCCAGCAGCCCACAGGTTACCAATGGCTACACCTTC.

The chain recombines TRBV28 with TRBJ2-3, with 11 bases lining up with TRBD2. Looked up from germline, CDR1 is MDHEN and CDR2 is SYDVKM. The CDR3 totals 17 residues. Trimming at V came to 7 bases and at J to 4 bases, leaving 13 bases not matched to a gene. In nucleotides, the CDR3 is TGTGCCAGCACCAACCCGACTAGCGGGACCCGTGCAGATACGCAGTATTTT. Translation gives CASTNPTSGTRADTQYF. Full variable domain (outside the CDR3, taken from reference TRBV28 and TRBJ2-3): DVKVTQSSRYLVKRTGEKVFLECVQDMDHENMFWYRQDPGLGLRLIYFSYDVKMKEKGDIPEGYSVSREKKERFSLILESASTNQTSMYLCASTNPTSGTRADTQYFGPGTRLTVL.

This clone is a singleton in its sample. The J gene is TRBJ2-2, the V gene TRBV6-5, with D possibly matching TRBD2 (5 bases). V lost 1 base, J lost 3 bases, and 12 bases lay in between. The CDR3 is 16 amino acids. The V gene's germline CDR1 is MNHEY and CDR2 SVGAGI. The CDR3 sequence is CASSYFSGVDTGELFF. The CDR3 DNA is TGTGCCAGCAGTTACTTTTCCGGGGTGGACACCGGGGAGCTGTTTTTT.

The rearrangement uses TRBV6-1 and TRBJ1-1, with 10 bases that match TRBD1. The CDR3 covers 14 residues. Germline V gene sequence: CDR1 MNHNS, CDR2 SASEGT. Losses at the gene ends were 6 bases for V and 4 bases for J; bases not matched to a gene: 5. In DNA form, the CDR3 reads TGTGCCAGCAGGGCCCGACAGGGGGCCACTGAAGCTTTCTTT. It codes for CASRARQGATEAFF.

The chain recombines TRBV2 with TRBJ1-1, with TRBD1 as a possible D gene (5 bases). This CDR3 is built from 10 residues. Per the germline V gene, CDR1 is SNHLY and CDR2 is FYNNEI. Trimming cost V 10 bases and J 8 bases, with 11 bases left between them. CDR3 region: CATRTFEAFF. The DNA for the CDR3 is TGTGCCACCCGGACATTCGAAGCTTTCTTT.

The chain uses TRBV9 and TRBJ1-2; D call uncertain. The CDR3 is 9 amino acids. The germline V gene has CDR1 SGDLS and CDR2 YYNGEE. The ends were cut back, 7 bases at V and 8 bases at J, with 6 bases in the middle. For the CDR3, the DNA is TGTGCCAGCGGGCCAGGCTACACCTTC. Encoded protein: CASGPGYTF. The whole variable domain, remainder taken from reference TRBV9 and TRBJ1-2, is DSGVTQTPKHLITATGQRVTLRCSPRSGDLSVYWYQQSLDQGLQFLIQYYNGEERAKGNILERFSAQQFPDLHSELNLSSLELGDSALYFCASGPGYTFGSGTRLTVV.

The CDR3 spells CASKLTSGLTGELFF. The CDR3 bases are TGTGCCAGCAAGCTTACCAGCGGGCTCACCGGGGAGCTGTTTTTT. The chain is built from TRBV5-6 and TRBJ2-2, with a weak D call TRBD2 (6 bases). Germline CDR1 reads SGHDT; CDR2 reads YYEEEE. This CDR3 has 15 amino acids. V was shortened by 6 bases and J by 4 bases, with 16 bases between the two germline ends.

The chain couples TRBV30 to TRBJ1-4, with D maybe TRBD1 (5 bases). The germline CDR1 and CDR2 sequences are GTSNPN and SVGIG (reference sequence). The V and J ends lost 3 bases and 4 bases respectively, with 12 bases between them. The CDR3 covers 14 residues. CDR3 nucleotide sequence: TGTGCCTGGAGCCCCGGACAAGTTAATGAAAAACTGTTTTTT. Amino acids: CAWSPGQVNEKLFF.

The chain employs TRBV9 and TRBJ1-1; TRBD1 is a possible D gene (5 bases). Germline loops: CDR1 SGDLS, CDR2 YYNGEE. Trimming removed 0 bases from V and 0 bases from J, with 12 bases in between. The CDR3 sequence is 16 residues long. CDR3 amino acids: CASSVEPGRMNTEAFF. The CDR3 DNA is TGTGCCAGCAGCGTAGAGCCAGGGCGAATGAACACTGAAGCTTTCTTT. Full variable domain (outside the CDR3, taken from reference TRBV9 and TRBJ1-1): DSGVTQTPKHLITATGQRVTLRCSPRSGDLSVYWYQQSLDQGLQFLIQYYNGEERAKGNILERFSAQQFPDLHSELNLSSLELGDSALYFCASSVEPGRMNTEAFFGQGTRLTVV.

The J gene is TRBJ1-1, the V gene TRBV10-1, with a weak D call TRBD1 (5 bases). Trimming removed 0 bases at V and 5 bases at J, with 13 bases between. The CDR3 has 15 amino acids. Per the germline V gene, CDR1 is WNHNN and CDR2 is SYGVQD (reference sequence). The CDR3 sequence: CASSESNGGRTEAFF. CDR3 in DNA: TGCGCCAGCAGTGAGTCGAACGGGGGAAGGACTGAAGCTTTCTTT.

The V and J genes are TRBV5-1 and TRBJ2-3, with D hard to call. Germline V gene sequence: CDR1 SGHRS, CDR2 YFSETQ. Between the trimmed V and J ends, which lost 4 bases and 5 bases, there was a span of 5 bases. This CDR3 has 11 amino acids. CDR3 DNA sequence: TGCGCCAGCAGCGCCGGAGATACGCAGTATTTT. Amino acids: CASSAGDTQYF.

This chain connects TRBV7-8 to TRBJ2-7; 12 bases align to TRBD2. V was clipped by 5 bases and J by 7 bases; unmatched bases: 9. CDR1 SGHVS and CDR2 FQNEAQ come from the germline V gene. The CDR3 contains 15 residues. The CDR3 DNA reads TGTGCCAGCAGCCGCACTAGCGGGAGGCTAGTGGAGCAGTACTTC. Translated, it gives CASSRTSGRLVEQYF.